This T cell receptor (beta chain) was captured by sequencing in a study of blood T cells in healthy people across ages. A word on this clonotype: What it binds is not known.

Unmatched junction bases numbered 5, after V lost 5 bases and J lost 1 base. The CDR3 has 15 residues. Germline V CDR1 and CDR2: SEHNR, FQNEAQ (reference sequence). Study-level points and caveats: Per-million-T-cell TCR beta diversity fell roughly linearly with age. Across samples, TCR beta diversity tracked strongly with naive T cell percentage. Unsorted PBMC material precluded a definitive naive versus antigen-experienced comparison.

A second PCR, run for roughly 7 to 12 cycles, used a sample-barcoded 5' primer plus a J-beta primer mix. Tags on each cDNA molecule came from a template-switch adaptor with 12 random nucleotides. TCRdb passed the 5' RACE reads through MiXCR, listing each CDR3 protein once. The sample carries about 800,000 distinct CDR3 sequences, approximately 25% recorded once. This same sample was also part of a study on T cells of mothers and their children.

Sequenced material: blood. The chain has TRBV7-9 and TRBJ2-3; 8 bases align to TRBD1. This sequence originates from a boy aged 5-17 years in good health. The CDR3 here is CASSPHRGGTDTQYF. CDR3 coding DNA: TGTGCCAGCAGCCCCCACAGGGGGGGCACAGATACGCAGTATTTT.